This T cell receptor beta chain is drawn from a study of regulatory and conventional T cells in RAG deficiency. Study results and limitations: Other subsets showed around 10-fold reductions, but Treg unique TCR beta sequences fell roughly 100-fold in these patients. RAG-deficient patients showed markedly lower Shannon entropy and higher Simpson indices than control T-cell subsets.

Conventional CD4+ T cells were sorted from blood as CD25-low CD127-high cells. This table comes from immunoSEQ multiplex PCR, and its TCRdb copy is limited to in-frame clones, with some not included. This sample carries roughly 32,000 clones, approximately 96% of them seen once, and the ten largest clones take 0.35% to 0.4%. A note on this clone: Its matching antigen is unknown. At one boundary the junction diverges from the germline segment, which might be a read error.

CDR3 length equals 14 residues. Germline CDR1 reads SNHLY; CDR2 reads FYNNEI. This sample was shared with a second study, whose subject was regulatory T cells. From that second work: The PCR used 52 TRBV and 13 TRBJ primers.

Sequencing was done on a sample of CD25- CD4+ T cells sorted from blood. The J gene is TRBJ1-6, the V gene TRBV2; no definite D call. The TCR was taken from a human donor in good health. CDR3 residues: CASNAFSYNSPLHF. CDR3 coding DNA: TGTGCCAGCAATGCTTTTTCCTATAATTCCCCCCTCCACTTT.